The clone carrying this T cell receptor (beta chain) was seen more than once but under ten times. The CDR3 has 15 amino acids. Germline V gene sequence: CDR1 MNHEY, CDR2 SVGEGT. The junction had 7 bases not matched to a gene; V was cut back by 8 bases and J by 2 bases. This sample stems from a study of T cells after yellow fever vaccination. TCRdb processed the 5' RACE reads anew with MiXCR; each CDR3 protein has one entry. This sample has hundreds of thousands of distinct CDR3 sequences, with around 3.6% found just once. The chain couples TRBV6-2 or TRBV6-3 to TRBJ2-5; the match to TRBD2 covers 11 bases. The material was PBMCs, obtained on the day of the yellow fever booster vaccination. This TCR was recovered from a man between 18 and 35 years old who received the YFV17D yellow fever vaccine. The CDR3 bases are TGTGCCAGCGCAAGACTAGCGGGGAGTCAAGAGACCCAGTACTTC. This encodes CASARLAGSQETQYF.